Sequencing of this T cell receptor (beta chain) was carried out in a study of CD4+ T cells in melanoma. Study-level results: Diverse differentiation states were reported for melanoma neoantigen-specific CD4+ T cells. A reported correlation linked neoantigen-specific CD4+ T cells to CD8+, macrophage and B cell function.

The CDR3 extends over 16 amino acids. Trimming removed 2 bases from V and 5 bases from J; junction bases left unmatched: 7. Germline CDR1 SGHRS, CDR2 YFSETQ. Profiling relied on immunoSEQ multiplex PCR, and the TCRdb table lists in-frame clones only, not all of them. The sample lists 11,000 or so clones, about 72% seen once, with roughly 10% in the top ten. Turning to this clone: Its antigen is unknown.

The V gene is TRBV5-1, the J gene TRBJ2-2, with 9 bases lining up with TRBD1. The sequencing sample was made of cells from a culture (not recorded whether cultured in vitro). The TCR originated in a human donor with melanoma. The CDR3 spells CASSLTGTGLTGELFF. The CDR3 coding sequence is TGCGCCAGCAGCTTAACCGGGACAGGGCTGACCGGGGAGCTGTTTTTT.